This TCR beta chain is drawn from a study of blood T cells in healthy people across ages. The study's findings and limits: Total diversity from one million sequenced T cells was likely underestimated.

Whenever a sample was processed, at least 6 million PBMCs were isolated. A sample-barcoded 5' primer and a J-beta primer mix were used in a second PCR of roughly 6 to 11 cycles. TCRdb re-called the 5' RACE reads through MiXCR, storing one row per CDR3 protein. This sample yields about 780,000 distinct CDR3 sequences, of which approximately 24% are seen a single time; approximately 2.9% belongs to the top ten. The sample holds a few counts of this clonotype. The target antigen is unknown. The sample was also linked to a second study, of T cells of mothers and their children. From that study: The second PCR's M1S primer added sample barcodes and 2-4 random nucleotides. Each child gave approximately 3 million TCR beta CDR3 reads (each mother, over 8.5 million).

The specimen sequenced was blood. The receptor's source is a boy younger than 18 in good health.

The CDR3 DNA reads as TGTGCCAGCAGTGAACGGGGTGAAGCTTTCTTT. Residues: CASSERGEAFF. The chain links TRBV6-1 to TRBJ1-1; D is uncertain. CDR1 and CDR2 from the germline V gene are MNHNS and SASEGT. Trimming stripped 2 bases from V and 7 bases from J, with 5 bases between. This CDR3 contains 11 residues.